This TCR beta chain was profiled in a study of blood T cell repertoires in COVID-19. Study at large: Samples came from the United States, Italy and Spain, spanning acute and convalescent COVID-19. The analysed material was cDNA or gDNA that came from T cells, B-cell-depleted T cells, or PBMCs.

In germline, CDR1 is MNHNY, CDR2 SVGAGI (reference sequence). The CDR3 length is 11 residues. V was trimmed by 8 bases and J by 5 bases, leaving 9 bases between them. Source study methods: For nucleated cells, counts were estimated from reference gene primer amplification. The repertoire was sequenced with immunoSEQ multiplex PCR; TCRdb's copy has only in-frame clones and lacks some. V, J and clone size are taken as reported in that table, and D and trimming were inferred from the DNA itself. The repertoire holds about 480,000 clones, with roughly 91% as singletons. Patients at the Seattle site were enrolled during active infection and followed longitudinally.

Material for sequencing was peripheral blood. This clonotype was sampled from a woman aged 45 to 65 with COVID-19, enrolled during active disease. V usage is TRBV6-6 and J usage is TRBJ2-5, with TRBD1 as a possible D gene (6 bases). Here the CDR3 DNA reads TGTGCCAGCCGTACAGGGGAGACCCAGTACTTC. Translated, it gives CASRTGETQYF.